The 31 T cell receptor beta chains below were found in one sample sequenced in a study of T cells in Graves' hyperthyroidism and ophthalmopathy. The source material, RNA transcripts, was used to amplify TCR beta CDR3 regions. HTBI primers were employed in a first-round RT-PCR of the TCR CDR3. TCRdb analysed the multiplex PCR reads with MiXCR anew, one entry per CDR3 protein. Of 300,000 to 400,000 distinct CDR3 sequences listed, roughly 21% were seen once; the top ten hold around half. The specimen was blood. These receptors came from a woman aged 45 to 65 with Graves' hyperthyroidism.

This clonotype was counted between two and nine times. CDR3 nucleotides: TGTGCCAGCAGTTACAGGGCAGGGCCCTCCTATAATTCACCCCTCCACTTT. This gives the protein CASSYRAGPSYNSPLHF. V gene TRBV6-2 or TRBV6-3 combines with J gene TRBJ1-6, with D possibly being TRBD1 (5 bases). V lost 2 bases and J lost 0, with 11 bases in between. CDR1 is MNHEY and CDR2 is SVGEGT in the germline V gene. This CDR3 contains 17 residues.

In its sample, this clonotype was seen many times. J is TRBJ2-1 and V is TRBV7-2; D possibly corresponds to TRBD2 (7 bases). CDR3 length equals 15 residues. Germline-derived CDR1 and CDR2 are SGHTA and FQGNSA. V dropped 0 bases and J dropped 5 bases, with 11 bases sitting between them. Written as DNA, the CDR3 is TGTGCCAGCAGCTTAGCGGGAGGGGGACACAATGAGCAGTTCTTC. This encodes CASSLAGGGHNEQFF.

There are many counts of this clonotype. The chain has TRBV15 and TRBJ1-1; D is perhaps TRBD1 (6 bases). Germline V CDR1 and CDR2: LNHNV, YYDKDF (reference sequence). Between the trimmed V and J ends, which lost 3 bases and 7 bases, there was a span of 12 bases. There are 13 residues in the CDR3. The CDR3 DNA follows: TGTGCCACCAGCAGGGAACCGACAGGTGAAGCTTTCTTT. Translating it yields CATSREPTGEAFF.

There are many counts of this clonotype. At one boundary the junction diverges from the germline segment, which might be a read error. CDR3 residues: CASSLGITSTDTQYF. In DNA form, the CDR3 reads TGTGCTAGCAGCTTAGGGATCACTAGCACAGATACGCAGTATTTT. The rearrangement links TRBV7-7 to TRBJ2-3; no clear D. The CDR3 is made up of 15 amino acids. Per germline, CDR1 SSHAT and CDR2 FNYEAQ (reference sequence).

The CDR3 DNA reads TGTGCCAGTAGTAAGTCCCGACAGGTTGAGAATCAGCCCCAGCATTTT. This codes for CASSKSRQVENQPQHF. The chain joins TRBV19 to TRBJ1-5; tentative D call: TRBD1 (6 bases). The germline CDR1 and CDR2 sequences are LNHDA and SQIVND (reference sequence). The ends were cut back, 4 bases at V and 4 bases at J, with 17 bases in the middle. The length of the CDR3 is 16 residues.

This clonotype was seen repeatedly, ten times or more. V and J are TRBV11-3 and TRBJ1-1; TRBD1 matches at 8 bases. V trimming: 3 bases; J trimming: 6 bases; junction bases outside the gene matches: 6. The germline gives CDR1 SGHNT, CDR2 YENEEA. This CDR3 comprises 14 residues. CDR3 in amino acids: CASSLDRVVAEAFF. The CDR3 DNA is TGTGCCAGCAGCTTGGACAGGGTAGTCGCTGAAGCTTTCTTT.

Many counts were recorded for this clonotype. V is TRBV7-8 and J is TRBJ1-6, with TRBD1 identical over 7 bases. Germline V gives CDR1 SGHVS, CDR2 FQNEAQ. V lost 4 bases to trimming and J lost 8 bases; unmatched junction nucleotides: 14. The CDR3 runs to 17 residues. This chain's CDR3 is CASSSPSRRDRDSPLHF. In DNA, the CDR3 is TGTGCCAGCAGCTCCCCTTCCCGCCGGGACAGAGATTCACCCCTCCACTTT.

The chain uses TRBV5-7 and TRBJ2-2, with 7 bases fitting TRBD1. TRBV5-7 is assigned to the ORF class and has an uncertain function. V lost 0 bases and J lost 5; bases outside the gene matches: 7. This CDR3 region has 16 residues. The CDR3 DNA sequence: TGTGCCAGCAGCTTGGTTAGGGGGCGTTGTACCGGGGAGCTGTTTTTT. It codes for CASSLVRGRCTGELFF.

The J gene is TRBJ1-1, the V gene TRBV30, with 7 bases matching TRBD1. CDR3 length: 13 amino acids. The junction had 4 bases not matched to a gene; V was cut back by 5 bases and J by 1 base. The germline V gene encodes CDR1 GTSNPN and CDR2 SVGIG (reference sequence). The CDR3 sequence is CAWGRTGNTEAFF. The CDR3 coding sequence is TGTGCCTGGGGTCGGACAGGGAACACTGAAGCTTTCTTT.

This clonotype was observed at least ten times. The V call is TRBV16, the J call TRBJ1-2; 8 nucleotides line up with TRBD1. The CDR3 has 14 residues. The germline gives CDR1 KGHSY, CDR2 FQNENV. V was clipped by 2 bases and J by 6 bases; unmatched bases: 5. The CDR3 sequence: CASSQRTGRNGYTF. As DNA, the CDR3 is TGTGCCAGCAGCCAACGGACAGGGAGGAATGGCTACACCTTC.

Ten or more counts support this clonotype. The chain carries TRBV9 and TRBJ2-3; D unclear. The CDR3 has 14 residues. Germline CDR1 reads SGDLS; CDR2 reads YYNGEE. Trimming cost V 0 bases and J 2 bases, with 7 bases left between them. CDR3 protein: CASSVDGYTDTQYF. CDR3 DNA sequence: TGTGCCAGCAGCGTAGACGGATACACAGATACGCAGTATTTT.

In this sample, this clonotype turned up many times. The gene calls are TRBV29-1 and TRBJ2-5; D is perhaps TRBD1 (6 bases). Germline values: CDR1 SQVTM, CDR2 ANQGSEA. Trimming took off 4 bases at V and 4 bases at J, with 16 bases between the two ends. The CDR3 contains 14 residues. CDR3 nucleotides: TGCAGCGTTGCCTCCTTGGGCAGGGGAGAGACCCAGTACTTC. Translating it yields CSVASLGRGETQYF.

This clonotype was counted between two and nine times. The CDR3 nucleotides read TGTGCCAGCAGTTTATCCAACCTGGGGGAGACCCAGTACTTC. Protein product: CASSLSNLGETQYF. The chain joins TRBV27 to TRBJ2-5, with no clear D. The CDR3 sequence is 14 residues long. Germline CDR1 and CDR2: MNHEY and SMNVEV (reference sequence). Trimming shortened V by 0 bases and J by 5 bases, and 10 bases separated the two germline ends.

In its sample, this clonotype was seen many times. The rearrangement links TRBV7-9 to TRBJ2-1, with TRBD2 matching 8 bases. Germline V gene sequence: CDR1 SEHNR, CDR2 FQNEAQ (reference sequence). The CDR3 extends over 16 amino acids. With 4 bases clipped from V and 3 bases from J, the junction kept 8 bases outside the gene matches. This chain's CDR3 is CASSSTGGAVYNEQFF. CDR3 bases: TGTGCCAGCAGCTCTACGGGAGGGGCGGTCTACAATGAGCAGTTCTTC. The entire variable domain, with the rest obtained from reference TRBV7-9 and TRBJ2-1, is as follows: DTGVSQNPRHKITKRGQNVTFRCDPISEHNRLYWYRQTLGQGPEFLTYFQNEAQLEKSRLLSDRFSAERPKGSFSTLEIQRTEQGDSAMYLCASSSTGGAVYNEQFFGPGTRLTVL.

This clonotype was counted between two and nine times. The chain carries TRBV12-3 or TRBV12-4 and TRBJ2-3; D gene uncertain. The CDR3 loop spans 12 amino acids. V was cut by 6 bases and J by 6 bases, with 10 bases left in between. CDR3 sequence reads: CASSTSMDTQYF. The CDR3 DNA follows: TGTGCCAGCAGCACATCTATGGATACGCAGTATTTT.

This clonotype was seen repeatedly, ten times or more. V usage is TRBV3-1 and J usage is TRBJ1-6; D gene uncertain. This CDR3 has 16 residues. Trimming left V 1 base short and J 9 bases short, with 16 bases between. In germline, CDR1 is LGHDT, CDR2 YNNKEL (reference sequence). The CDR3 is CASSQAWALPGSPLHF. Here the CDR3 DNA reads TGTGCCAGCAGCCAAGCTTGGGCTCTCCCTGGTTCACCCCTCCACTTT. The entire variable domain, with the rest obtained from reference TRBV3-1 and TRBJ1-6, is as follows: DTAVSQTPKYLVTQMGNDKSIKCEQNLGHDTMYWYKQDSKKFLKIMFSYNNKELIINETVPNRFSPKSPDKAHLNLHINSLELGDSAVYFCASSQAWALPGSPLHFGNGTRLTVT.

At least ten counts were recorded for this clonotype. V and J are TRBV11-3 and TRBJ2-1; the D gene is possibly TRBD1 (6 bases). The V end was cut by 6 bases, the J end by 7 bases, with 10 bases between. This CDR3 has 12 residues. The germline V gene has CDR1 SGHNT and CDR2 YENEEA. Here the CDR3 DNA reads TGTGCCAGCAGTTCCGACAGGAATGAGCAGTTCTTC. It translates to CASSSDRNEQFF.

This chain links TRBV5-1 with TRBJ1-3; D may be TRBD1 (6 bases). The germline V gene encodes CDR1 SGHRS and CDR2 YFSETQ. The V and J ends lost 1 base and 10 bases respectively, with 21 bases between them. CDR3 length: 16 residues. The chain's CDR3 is CASSLSDPRKRGTIYF. CDR3 DNA sequence: TGCGCCAGCAGCTTGTCGGACCCTCGAAAAAGGGGGACCATATATTTT.

The rearrangement joins TRBV11-3 to TRBJ2-3; D gene unclear. Between the trimmed V and J ends, which lost 5 bases and 4 bases, there was a span of 7 bases. The CDR3 covers 12 residues. Germline CDR1 SGHNT, CDR2 YENEEA. The DNA for the CDR3 is TGTGCCAGCAGCGGAATACCAGATACGCAGTATTTT. Residues: CASSGIPDTQYF.

This clonotype was detected many times. The chain recombines TRBV20-1 with TRBJ1-2; the match to TRBD1 covers 7 bases. The junction had 2 bases not matched to a gene; V was cut back by 1 base and J by 0 bases. The CDR3 contains 14 residues. In germline, CDR1 is DFQATT, CDR2 SNEGSKA (reference sequence). The CDR3 DNA reads TGCAGTGCTAGAGGGACAGGTGCTAACTATGGCTACACCTTC. Residues: CSARGTGANYGYTF.

The chain uses TRBV2 and TRBJ2-1; 8 bases map to TRBD1. With 7 bases clipped from V and 8 bases from J, the junction kept 7 bases outside the gene matches. CDR3 size: 13 residues. The germline CDR1 and CDR2 sequences are SNHLY and FYNNEI. The CDR3 DNA reads TGTGCCAGCAAGGACAGGGTGAGCGATGAGCAGTTCTTC. It yields the protein CASKDRVSDEQFF.

This clonotype was seen more than once but under ten times. The chain employs TRBV24-1 and TRBJ2-2; D ambiguous. The CDR3 loop spans 16 amino acids. The V and J ends lost 6 bases and 2 bases respectively, with 15 bases between them. CDR1 is KGHDR and CDR2 is SFDVKD in the germline V gene. The CDR3 DNA reads TGTGCCACCAGTCCGGCGACACCCGAAAACACCGGGGAGCTGTTTTTT. It yields the protein CATSPATPENTGELFF.

This clonotype was counted many times. The J gene is TRBJ2-1, the V gene TRBV28; tentatively, D is TRBD1 (7 bases). Trimming left V 1 base short and J 6 bases short, with 34 bases between. Germline V gene lookup returns CDR1 MDHEN and CDR2 SYDVKM. CDR3 length: 22 residues. CDR3 residues: CASSLFFTGETGLVSTLNEQFF. The DNA for the CDR3 is TGTGCCAGCAGTTTATTTTTTACGGGGGAGACAGGGTTGGTCTCTACCCTCAATGAGCAGTTCTTC.

At least ten counts were recorded for this clonotype. The chain couples TRBV5-1 to TRBJ2-5; D is unresolved. Trimming cost V 4 bases and J 3 bases, with 16 bases left between them. Germline loops: CDR1 SGHRS, CDR2 YFSETQ. The CDR3 runs 15 residues. The CDR3 protein is CASSRDGPREETQYF. CDR3 nucleotides: TGCGCCAGCAGCCGCGACGGCCCAAGGGAAGAGACCCAGTACTTC.

This clonotype has a count of ten or more. The V and J genes are TRBV20-1 and TRBJ2-7, with 8 bases aligning to TRBD2. The ends lost 4 bases at V and 3 bases at J; junction bases unmatched: 2. Germline CDR1 is DFQATT and CDR2 is SNEGSKA (reference sequence). The length of the CDR3 is 12 residues. The chain's CDR3 is CSAIAGSYEQYF. The CDR3 nucleotides read TGCAGTGCTATAGCGGGGAGCTACGAGCAGTACTTC.

The chain is built from TRBV7-3 and TRBJ2-2; 10 bases map to TRBD1. The germline CDR1 and CDR2 sequences are SGHTA and FQGTGA. V trimming: 0 bases; J trimming: 2 bases; junction bases outside the gene matches: 3. The CDR3 sequence is 17 residues long. CDR3 nucleotides: TGTGCCAGCAGCTTAACCGGGACAGGGGAAAACACCGGGGAGCTGTTTTTT. Translated: CASSLTGTGENTGELFF.

Ten or more counts support this clonotype. This rearrangement joins TRBV27 to TRBJ2-1; TRBD2 matches 12 bases. The CDR3 has 17 amino acids. V dropped 6 bases and J dropped 4; count of bases not matched to a gene: 10. Germline-derived CDR1 and CDR2 are MNHEY and SMNVEV (reference sequence). Here the CDR3 reads CASRPRIGLAGYNEQFF. The CDR3 coding sequence is TGTGCCAGCAGACCTAGGATCGGACTAGCGGGGTACAATGAGCAGTTCTTC.

In its sample, this clonotype was seen many times. V usage is TRBV12-3 or TRBV12-4 and J usage is TRBJ1-2, with D perhaps matching TRBD1 (5 bases). V was clipped by 8 bases and J by 2 bases, with 6 bases between them. There are 11 residues in the CDR3. The CDR3 sequence: CASGDNYGYTF. Written as DNA, the CDR3 is TGTGCCAGCGGGGACAACTATGGCTACACCTTC.

This clonotype was found many times. J is TRBJ1-1 and V is TRBV2; 7 bases fit TRBD1. Germline lookup yields CDR1 SNHLY and CDR2 FYNNEI. This CDR3 region has 15 residues. The trim removed 6 bases at V and 1 base at J, leaving 8 bases unmatched. The CDR3, as DNA: TGTGCCAGCAGGAATCAGGGGGGAACGAACACTGAAGCTTTCTTT. Amino acid sequence: CASRNQGGTNTEAFF.

This clonotype was counted a single time. This chain uses TRBV7-9 with TRBJ2-7; 11 nucleotides match TRBD2. V lost 4 bases, J lost 0 bases, and 5 bases stayed unmatched. Germline-derived CDR1 and CDR2 are SEHNR and FQNEAQ (reference sequence). There are 16 residues in the CDR3. In nucleotides, the CDR3 is TGTGCCAGCAGCTCGACTAGCGGGAAGAGCTCCTACGAGCAGTACTTC. Protein product: CASSSTSGKSSYEQYF.

The chain employs TRBV20-1 and TRBJ2-7; D may match TRBD1 or TRBD2 (5 bases each). Germline CDR1 reads DFQATT; CDR2 reads SNEGSKA (reference sequence). This CDR3 contains 13 residues. The CDR3 region is CRARDRSSYEQYF. CDR3 nucleotides: TGCAGGGCCCGGGACCGCTCTTCCTACGAGCAGTACTTC.